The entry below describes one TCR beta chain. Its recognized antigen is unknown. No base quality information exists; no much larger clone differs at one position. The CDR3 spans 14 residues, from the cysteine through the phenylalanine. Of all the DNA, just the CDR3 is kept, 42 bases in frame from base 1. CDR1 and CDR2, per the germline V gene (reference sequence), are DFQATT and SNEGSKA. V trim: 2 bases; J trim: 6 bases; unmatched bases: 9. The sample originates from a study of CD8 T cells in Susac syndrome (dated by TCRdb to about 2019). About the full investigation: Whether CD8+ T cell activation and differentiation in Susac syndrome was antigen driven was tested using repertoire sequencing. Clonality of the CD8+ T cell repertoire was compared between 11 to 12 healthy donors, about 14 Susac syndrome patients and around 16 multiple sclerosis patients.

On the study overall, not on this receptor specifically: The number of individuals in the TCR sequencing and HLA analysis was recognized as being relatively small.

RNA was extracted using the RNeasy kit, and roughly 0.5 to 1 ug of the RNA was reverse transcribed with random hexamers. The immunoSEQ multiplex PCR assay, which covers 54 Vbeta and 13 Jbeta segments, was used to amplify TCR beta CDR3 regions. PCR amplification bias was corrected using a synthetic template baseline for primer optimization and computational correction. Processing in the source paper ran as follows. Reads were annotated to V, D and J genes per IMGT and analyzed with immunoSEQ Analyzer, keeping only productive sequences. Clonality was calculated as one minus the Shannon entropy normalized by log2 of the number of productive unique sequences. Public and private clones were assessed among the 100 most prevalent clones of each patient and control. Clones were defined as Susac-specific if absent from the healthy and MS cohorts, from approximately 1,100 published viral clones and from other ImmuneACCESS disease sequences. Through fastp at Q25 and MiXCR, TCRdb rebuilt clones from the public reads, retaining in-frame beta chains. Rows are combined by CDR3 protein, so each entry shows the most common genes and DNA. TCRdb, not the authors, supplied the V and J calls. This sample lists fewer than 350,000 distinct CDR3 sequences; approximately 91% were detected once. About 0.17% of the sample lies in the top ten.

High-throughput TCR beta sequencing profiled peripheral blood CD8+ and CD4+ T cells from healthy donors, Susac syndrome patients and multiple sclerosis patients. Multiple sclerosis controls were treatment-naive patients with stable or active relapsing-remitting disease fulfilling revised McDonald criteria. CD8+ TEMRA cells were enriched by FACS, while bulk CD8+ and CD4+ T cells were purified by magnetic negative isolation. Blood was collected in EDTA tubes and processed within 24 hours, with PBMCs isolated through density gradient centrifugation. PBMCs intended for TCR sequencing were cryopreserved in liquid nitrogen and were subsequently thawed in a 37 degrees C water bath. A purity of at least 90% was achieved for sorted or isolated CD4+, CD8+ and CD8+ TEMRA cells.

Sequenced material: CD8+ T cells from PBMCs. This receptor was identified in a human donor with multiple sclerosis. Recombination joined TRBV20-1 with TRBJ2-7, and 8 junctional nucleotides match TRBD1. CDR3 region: CSARMAGQDLEQYF. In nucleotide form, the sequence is TGCAGTGCTAGAATGGCGGGACAGGACCTCGAGCAGTACTTC.